A single TCR beta chain is shown here with its context. The antigen it binds to is not known. Base-call qualities are not available, and no considerably larger clone is one nucleotide away. The sample belongs to a study. The sequencer was an Illumina MiSeq. TCRdb reran the public reads through fastp at Q25 and MiXCR, keeping productive beta chains. When rows share a CDR3 protein, they turn into one entry using the most common DNA and genes. The sample yields some 6,000 distinct CDR3 sequences; over 7.5% were counted once. The ten largest account for 5.4% of the sample. Trimming costs V 6 bases and J 0 bases, and their ends lie 11 bases apart. In the germline V gene, CDR1 corresponds to SGHVS and CDR2 to FQNEAQ. The CDR3, from cysteine to phenylalanine, totals 14 residues. Only the CDR3 region is kept as DNA, spanning 42 bases read in frame from base 1.

Specimen: CD4+ T cells from synovial fluid. The chain couples TRBV7-8 to TRBJ2-5; TRBD1 is perhaps the D gene, given 5 matching bases. The sequence was obtained from a human donor with rheumatoid arthritis. CDR3 protein: CASSPHRYQETQYF. The sequenced DNA is TGTGCCAGCAGTCCTCACAGGTACCAAGAGACCCAGTACTTC.